Listed below are T cell receptor beta chains from one sample, sequenced in a study of blood T cell repertoires in COVID-19. Data came from immunoSEQ multiplex PCR; TCRdb stores just in-frame clones and leaves some out. The sample carries 100,000 to 120,000 clones, about 83% recorded once. Specimen: peripheral blood. Receptors were obtained from a woman aged 70-85 years with acute or convalescent COVID-19. Each CDR3 is given with its conserved first and last residue. Fields, in order: D gene, V gene, J gene, clone size, CDR3 protein, CDR3 DNA. The D gene is left open where the match is weak. Expanded clones are given a class, and other clones once, few, many or no size at all.

-,TRBV5-5,TRBJ2-3,-,CASSLAFGLSTDTQYF,TGTGCCAGCAGCTTGGCGTTTGGCCTCAGCACAGATACGCAGTATTTT
-,TRBV29-1,TRBJ2-5,-,CSVVKGAQETQYF,TGCAGCGTTGTAAAGGGAGCTCAAGAGACCCAGTACTTC
-,TRBV7-6,TRBJ1-2,-,CASSWAGGYGYTF,TGTGCCAGCAGCTGGGCCGGGGGATATGGCTACACCTTC
TRBD2,TRBV2,TRBJ2-1,-,CASSGRLAHSYNEQFF,TGTGCCAGCAGTGGACGACTAGCGCACTCCTACAATGAGCAGTTCTTC
TRBD1,TRBV4-2,TRBJ1-2,-,CASSQPGQGVHGYTF,TGTGCCAGCAGCCAGCCGGGACAGGGGGTTCATGGCTACACCTTC
TRBD2,TRBV10-3,TRBJ2-1,-,CAISAQLAGGNEQFF,TGTGCCATCAGTGCCCAACTAGCGGGGGGCAATGAGCAGTTCTTC
TRBD2,TRBV12-5,TRBJ2-3,few,CASGLAGLAGNPDTQYF,TGTGCTAGTGGTTTGGCCGGACTAGCGGGAAACCCAGATACGCAGTATTTT
-,TRBV5-4,TRBJ2-2,-,CASTNSNANTGELFF,TGTGCCAGCACTAATTCTAACGCGAACACCGGGGAGCTGTTTTTT
-,TRBV29-1,TRBJ1-1,-,CSVEGTGTVNTEAFF,TGCAGCGTTGAAGGCACCGGGACTGTGAACACTGAAGCTTTCTTT
TRBD1,TRBV11-2,TRBJ1-1,-,CASSLVGTGETEAFF,TGTGCCAGCAGCTTAGTCGGGACAGGGGAAACTGAAGCTTTCTTT